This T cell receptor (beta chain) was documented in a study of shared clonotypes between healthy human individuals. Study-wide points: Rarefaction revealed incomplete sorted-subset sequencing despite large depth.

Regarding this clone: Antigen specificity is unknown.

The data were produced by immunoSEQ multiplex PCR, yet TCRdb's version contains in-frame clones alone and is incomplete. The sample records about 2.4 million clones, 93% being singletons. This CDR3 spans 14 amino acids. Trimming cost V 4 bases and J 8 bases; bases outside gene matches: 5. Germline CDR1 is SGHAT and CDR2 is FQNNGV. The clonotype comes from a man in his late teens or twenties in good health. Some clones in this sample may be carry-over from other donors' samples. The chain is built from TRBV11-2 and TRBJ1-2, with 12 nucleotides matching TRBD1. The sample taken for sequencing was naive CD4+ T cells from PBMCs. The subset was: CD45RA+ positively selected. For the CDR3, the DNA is TGTGCCAGCAGCTCACGGGACAGGGGGCTCGGCTACACCTTC. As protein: CASSSRDRGLGYTF.